A single sample gave rise to the 2 T cell receptor beta chains below, sequenced in a study of T cells after yellow fever vaccination. TCRdb processed the 5' RACE reads anew with MiXCR; each CDR3 protein has one entry. The sample has 600,000 to 750,000 distinct CDR3 sequences, more than 9% seen once. The input for sequencing was PBMCs, taken on the day of the yellow fever booster vaccination. The source is a man aged 25 to 40 who received the YFV17D yellow fever vaccine.

V and J are TRBV20-1 and TRBJ2-1; perhaps TRBD2 as D (5 bases). The V end lost 6 bases, the J end lost 8 bases, and 14 bases lay between the germline ends. CDR3 length: 12 amino acids. Germline loops: CDR1 DFQATT, CDR2 SNEGSKA (reference sequence). The DNA of the CDR3 is TGCAGTGCAACCCGGGAACTCTATGAGCAGTTCTTC. Encoded protein: CSATRELYEQFF.

V and J are TRBV7-8 and TRBJ2-7, with D uncertain. V lost 8 bases to trimming and J lost 6 bases, with 11 bases between them. The CDR3 length is 11 residues. Germline V lookup: CDR1 SGHVS, CDR2 FQNEAQ. The CDR3 here is CASRGSGEQYF. Here the CDR3 DNA reads TGTGCCAGCCGTGGGTCCGGCGAGCAGTACTTC.